This is a list of T cell receptor beta chains from one sample in a study of T cell responses to AZD1222 COVID-19 vaccine. TCRdb's copy holds only in-frame clones and misses some; the assay was immunoSEQ multiplex PCR. The data hold 200,000 or so clones, with approximately 94% observed a single time. The sequencing here drew on peripheral blood, taken on day 0 of AZD1222 vaccination. Receptors originate from an adult in good health. The CDR3 runs from the conserved cysteine through the conserved F or W. Each record gives: V gene, J gene, D gene, clone size, CDR3 protein, CDR3 DNA. A D gene is named only where the DNA matches it firmly. The size field is filled for only some rows; it gives once, few, many or a size class.

V: TRBV11-2; J: TRBJ2-1; D: NA; size: NA; CDR3: CASSPYMYNEQFF; DNA: TGTGCCAGCAGCCCATACATGTACAATGAGCAGTTCTTC
V: TRBV18; J: TRBJ1-6; D: NA; size: once; CDR3: CASSPLGPHPGDSPLHF; DNA: TGTGCCAGCTCACCCTTGGGCCCCCACCCTGGGGACTCACCCCTCCACTTT
V: TRBV5-6; J: TRBJ1-6; D: NA; size: NA; CDR3: CASSPGGAGSPLHF; DNA: TGTGCCAGCAGCCCCGGGGGTGCCGGTTCACCCCTCCACTTT
V: TRBV12-3/TRBV12-4; J: TRBJ2-1; D: NA; size: NA; CDR3: CASSGSYNEQFF; DNA: TGTGCCAGCAGCGGATCCTACAATGAGCAGTTCTTC
V: TRBV12-3/TRBV12-4; J: TRBJ1-1; D: NA; size: NA; CDR3: CASSFMENTEAFF; DNA: TGTGCCAGCAGTTTTATGGAGAACACTGAAGCTTTCTTT
V: TRBV6-1; J: TRBJ2-5; D: NA; size: once; CDR3: CASSESRVPRETQYF; DNA: TGTGCCAGCAGTGAATCACGGGTCCCGAGAGAGACCCAGTACTTC
V: TRBV7-9; J: TRBJ1-5; D: TRBD1; size: NA; CDR3: CASSPTDRGSNQPQHF; DNA: TGTGCCAGCAGCCCGACGGACAGGGGCAGCAATCAGCCCCAGCATTTT
V: TRBV5-4; J: TRBJ2-7; D: NA; size: NA; CDR3: CASSRVGGGSYEQYF; DNA: TGTGCCAGCAGCAGGGTGGGAGGGGGCTCCTACGAGCAGTACTTC
V: TRBV6-5; J: TRBJ1-3; D: NA; size: NA; CDR3: CASSPEGVSGNTIYF; DNA: TGTGCCAGCAGTCCCGAGGGGGTCTCTGGAAACACCATATATTTT
V: TRBV14; J: TRBJ1-2; D: NA; size: NA; CDR3: CASSQVMGNYGYTF; DNA: TGTGCCAGCAGCCAAGTGATGGGGAACTATGGCTACACCTTC
V: TRBV5-1; J: TRBJ2-1; D: TRBD1; size: NA; CDR3: CASGGQATNEQFF; DNA: TGCGCCAGCGGAGGACAGGCGACAAATGAGCAGTTCTTC
V: TRBV7-6; J: TRBJ1-3; D: TRBD1; size: NA; CDR3: CASSLEGQLSGNTIYF; DNA: TGTGCCAGCAGCTTAGAGGGACAGCTCTCTGGAAACACCATATATTTT
V: TRBV4-2; J: TRBJ1-6; D: NA; size: NA; CDR3: CASSQETGHNSPLHF; DNA: TGTGCCAGCAGCCAAGAGACAGGTCATAATTCACCCCTCCACTTT
V: TRBV19; J: TRBJ1-2; D: NA; size: NA; CDR3: CASTSGGQINYGYTF; DNA: TGTGCCAGTACGTCCGGTGGACAGATAAACTATGGCTACACCTTC
V: TRBV6-5; J: TRBJ1-5; D: NA; size: NA; CDR3: CASKTEYSNQPQHF; DNA: TGTGCCAGCAAGACAGAGTATAGCAATCAGCCCCAGCATTTT
V: TRBV5-4; J: TRBJ2-1; D: NA; size: once; CDR3: CASTPGGPHSSYNEQFF; DNA: TGTGCCAGCACTCCAGGGGGGCCTCACAGCTCCTACAATGAGCAGTTCTTC
V: TRBV7-3; J: TRBJ2-6; D: NA; size: NA; CDR3: CASSLGGANVLTF; DNA: TGTGCCAGCAGCCTCGGGGGGGCCAACGTCCTGACTTTC
V: TRBV5-5; J: TRBJ2-1; D: NA; size: NA; CDR3: CASSGTDRVREQFF; DNA: TGTGCCAGCAGCGGGACGGACAGAGTTCGTGAGCAGTTCTTC
V: TRBV5-4; J: TRBJ2-1; D: NA; size: NA; CDR3: CASSLDLAMDEQFF; DNA: TGTGCCAGCAGCTTGGATCTAGCGATGGATGAGCAGTTCTTC
V: TRBV28; J: TRBJ2-2; D: NA; size: NA; CDR3: CASSLPGPWNTGELFF; DNA: TGTGCCAGCAGTTTACCGGGACCCTGGAACACCGGGGAGCTGTTTTTT
V: TRBV3-1/TRBV3-2; J: TRBJ1-1; D: NA; size: NA; CDR3: CASSQAGGAFF; DNA: TGTGCCAGCAGCCAAGCCGGCGGAGCTTTCTTT
V: TRBV19; J: TRBJ1-5; D: NA; size: NA; CDR3: CASSIGQGKGQPQHF; DNA: TGTGCCAGTAGTATTGGGCAGGGGAAAGGTCAGCCCCAGCATTTT
V: TRBV27; J: TRBJ1-5; D: TRBD1; size: NA; CDR3: CASSFPDRGNQPQHF; DNA: TGTGCCAGCAGTTTCCCGGACAGGGGCAATCAGCCCCAGCATTTT
V: TRBV6-2/TRBV6-3; J: TRBJ2-7; D: NA; size: once; CDR3: CASSWPMQYF; DNA: TGTGCCAGCAGTTGGCCTATGCAGTACTTC
V: TRBV10-1; J: TRBJ2-1; D: NA; size: NA; CDR3: CASRKRGNGTYNEQFF; DNA: TGCGCCAGCAGAAAAAGGGGGAACGGGACCTACAATGAGCAGTTCTTC
V: TRBV6-4; J: TRBJ1-1; D: TRBD1; size: NA; CDR3: CASRPTGQDTEAFF; DNA: TGTGCCAGCAGGCCGACAGGGCAGGACACTGAAGCTTTCTTT
V: TRBV7-2; J: TRBJ2-5; D: TRBD1; size: NA; CDR3: CASSLVFVGQGETQYF; DNA: TGTGCCAGCAGCTTAGTGTTCGTGGGACAGGGGGAGACCCAGTACTTC
V: TRBV6-1; J: TRBJ1-5; D: TRBD1; size: NA; CDR3: CASSEAWTGDSNQPQHF; DNA: TGTGCCAGCAGTGAAGCATGGACAGGGGATAGCAATCAGCCCCAGCATTTT
V: TRBV27; J: TRBJ2-3; D: NA; size: NA; CDR3: CASSPQSRGISGDTQYF; DNA: TGTGCCAGCAGTCCCCAGAGCAGGGGTATAAGTGGAGATACGCAGTATTTT
V: TRBV15; J: TRBJ2-1; D: TRBD2; size: NA; CDR3: CATSRAGLAGDHEQFF; DNA: TGTGCCACCAGCAGGGCGGGACTAGCGGGAGATCATGAGCAGTTCTTC
V: TRBV28; J: TRBJ1-6; D: NA; size: once; CDR3: CASSLVTVASPLHF; DNA: TGTGCCAGCAGTTTAGTGACAGTTGCTTCACCCCTCCACTTT
V: TRBV11-2; J: TRBJ1-3; D: NA; size: NA; CDR3: CASSLESALGNTIYF; DNA: TGTGCCAGCAGCTTAGAGAGTGCCCTCGGGAACACCATATATTTT
V: TRBV13; J: TRBJ2-2; D: TRBD2; size: NA; CDR3: CASSEGLAGNTGELFF; DNA: TGTGCCAGCAGCGAGGGACTAGCGGGAAACACCGGGGAGCTGTTTTTT
V: TRBV7-9; J: TRBJ2-1; D: TRBD2; size: NA; CDR3: CASRLTSGSYNEQFF; DNA: TGTGCCAGCAGACTCACTAGCGGGAGTTACAATGAGCAGTTCTTC
V: TRBV10-2; J: TRBJ1-1; D: NA; size: NA; CDR3: CASSEGGVKTEAFF; DNA: TGCGCCAGCAGTGAGGGGGGGGTAAAAACTGAAGCTTTCTTT
V: TRBV19; J: TRBJ1-1; D: NA; size: once; CDR3: CASKGRGLAPEAFF; DNA: TGTGCCAGTAAAGGCAGGGGCCTAGCGCCTGAAGCTTTCTTT
V: TRBV9; J: TRBJ2-1; D: NA; size: NA; CDR3: CASSVGRRGETYNEQFF; DNA: TGTGCCAGCAGCGTAGGGCGGAGGGGCGAGACCTACAATGAGCAGTTCTTC
V: TRBV27; J: TRBJ2-1; D: TRBD2; size: NA; CDR3: CASSRTSGNEQFF; DNA: TGTGCCAGCAGCAGGACTAGCGGCAATGAGCAGTTCTTC
V: TRBV4-1; J: TRBJ2-7; D: NA; size: NA; CDR3: CASEGLSGEQYF; DNA: TGCGCCAGCGAGGGACTCTCGGGCGAGCAGTACTTC
V: TRBV19; J: TRBJ1-5; D: NA; size: NA; CDR3: CASSLGQWNQPQHF; DNA: TGTGCCAGTAGCCTTGGACAGTGGAATCAGCCCCAGCATTTT
V: TRBV28; J: TRBJ2-1; D: TRBD2; size: NA; CDR3: CASRMTSGSYNEQFF; DNA: TGTGCCAGCAGGATGACTAGCGGGAGTTACAATGAGCAGTTCTTC
V: TRBV19; J: TRBJ2-1; D: TRBD2; size: NA; CDR3: CASSKGLAGPQGQFF; DNA: TGTGCCAGTAGTAAGGGACTAGCGGGGCCACAGGGGCAGTTCTTC
V: TRBV27; J: TRBJ2-2; D: NA; size: NA; CDR3: CASSPYSGTPTGELFF; DNA: TGTGCCAGCAGCCCTTACTCCGGGACCCCCACCGGGGAGCTGTTTTTT
V: TRBV4-1; J: TRBJ1-5; D: NA; size: NA; CDR3: CASSLWLKNQPQHF; DNA: TGCGCCAGCAGCCTATGGCTCAAAAATCAGCCCCAGCATTTT
V: TRBV3-1/TRBV3-2; J: TRBJ2-6; D: TRBD1; size: NA; CDR3: CASSHGTGTGRSGANVLTF; DNA: TGTGCCAGCAGCCATGGGACCGGGACAGGGCGTTCTGGGGCCAACGTCCTGACTTTC
V: TRBV7-9; J: TRBJ2-5; D: NA; size: few; CDR3: CASSLSAETQYF; DNA: TGTGCCAGCAGCTTATCCGCAGAGACCCAGTACTTC
V: TRBV27; J: TRBJ1-5; D: NA; size: NA; CDR3: CASSIRVSNQPQHF; DNA: TGTGCCAGCAGTATCAGGGTTAGCAATCAGCCCCAGCATTTT
V: TRBV5-1; J: TRBJ2-3; D: NA; size: NA; CDR3: CASSFGTSTDTQYF; DNA: TGCGCCAGCAGCTTCGGGACTAGCACAGATACGCAGTATTTT
V: TRBV11-3; J: TRBJ2-2; D: NA; size: NA; CDR3: CASSLNTGELFF; DNA: TGTGCCAGCAGCTTAAACACCGGGGAGCTGTTTTTT
V: TRBV6-5; J: TRBJ1-2; D: TRBD1; size: NA; CDR3: CATAGTGRNYGYTF; DNA: TGTGCCACCGCTGGGACAGGGCGGAACTATGGCTACACCTTC
V: TRBV6-5; J: TRBJ1-4; D: NA; size: once; CDR3: CASSYPREKLFF; DNA: TGTGCCAGCAGTTACCCTCGAGAAAAACTGTTTTTT